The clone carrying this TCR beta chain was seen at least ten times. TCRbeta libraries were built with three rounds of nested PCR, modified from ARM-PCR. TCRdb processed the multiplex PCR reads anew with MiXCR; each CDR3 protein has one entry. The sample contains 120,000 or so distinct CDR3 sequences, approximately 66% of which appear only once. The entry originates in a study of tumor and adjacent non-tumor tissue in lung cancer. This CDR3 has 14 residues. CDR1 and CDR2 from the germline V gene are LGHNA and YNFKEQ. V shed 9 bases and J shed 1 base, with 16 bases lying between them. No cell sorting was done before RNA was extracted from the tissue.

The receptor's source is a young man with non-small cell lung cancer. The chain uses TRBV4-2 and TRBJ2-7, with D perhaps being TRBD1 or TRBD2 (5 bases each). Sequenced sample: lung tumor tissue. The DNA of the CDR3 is TGTGCCAGTTCTCCGCTTGGGGGATCCTACGAGCAGTACTTC. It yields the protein CASSPLGGSYEQYF.